Listed here are 29 T cell receptor beta chains from one sample, sequenced in a study of cytomegalovirus exposure and HLA in healthy donors. It was with 60 Vbeta and 13 Jbeta primers that the PCR ran. TCRdb's table, derived via immunoSEQ multiplex PCR, lists solely in-frame clones and lacks some. The data show about 190,000 clones, around 80% seen once. Input material: PBMCs. The source is a man in his forties in good health and CMV-seropositive.

This clone was detected once. This sequence joins TRBV7-6 and TRBJ1-3; TRBD1 aligns across 7 bases. Germline CDR1 reads SGHVS; CDR2 reads FNYEAQ. The V segment lost 5 bases and the J segment 0 bases; nucleotides outside the gene matches: 13. CDR3 length: 18 residues. CDR3 sequence reads: CASSGRDREVYSGNTIYF. CDR3 DNA: TGTGCCAGCAGCGGTCGAGACAGGGAGGTTTACTCTGGAAACACCATATATTTT.

The chain uses TRBV19 and TRBJ2-1, with 8 positions matching TRBD2. The V and J ends lost 1 base and 3 bases, in that order; junction bases with no gene match: 5. CDR1 LNHDA and CDR2 SQIVND come from the germline V gene (reference sequence). This CDR3 region has 16 residues. The CDR3 region is CASSIGGLVVYNEQFF. In DNA, the CDR3 is TGTGCCAGTAGTATAGGGGGACTAGTGGTCTACAATGAGCAGTTCTTC.

The rearrangement joins TRBV7-2 to TRBJ2-3, with D perhaps TRBD2 (5 bases). The CDR3 runs 14 residues. V lost 7 bases and J lost 4, with 15 bases in between. CDR1 SGHTA and CDR2 FQGNSA come from the germline V gene. This chain's CDR3 is CASTLNQEADTQYF. For the CDR3, the DNA is TGTGCCAGCACCCTAAACCAGGAGGCAGATACGCAGTATTTT.

The chain combines TRBV5-6 with TRBJ2-1, with D tentatively TRBD2 (6 bases). V lost 0 bases and J lost 3, with 13 bases in between. The CDR3 totals 16 residues. Germline CDR1 reads SGHDT; CDR2 reads YYEEEE. The CDR3 region is CASSLASAGYYNEQFF. The CDR3 DNA reads TGTGCCAGCAGCTTGGCTTCTGCGGGGTACTACAATGAGCAGTTCTTC. The full variable domain, with the rest looked up from reference TRBV5-6 and TRBJ2-1, is DAGVTQSPTHLIKTRGQQVTLRCSPKSGHDTVSWYQQALGQGPQFIFQYYEEEERQRGNFPDRFSGHQFPNYSSELNVNALLLGDSALYLCASSLASAGYYNEQFFGPGTRLTVL.

The rearrangement links TRBV29-1 to TRBJ2-2; 9 bases fit TRBD1. The V gene's germline CDR1 is SQVTM and CDR2 ANQGSEA. V lost 2 bases and J lost 1; bases outside the gene matches: 5. The CDR3 is made up of 16 amino acids. CDR3 sequence (DNA): TGCAGCGTTGAAAGAGACAGGGGGAGGAACACCGGGGAGCTGTTTTTT. Translating it yields CSVERDRGRNTGELFF.

The chain joins TRBV6-6 to TRBJ1-2, with a weak D call TRBD1 (6 bases). Germline loops: CDR1 MNHNY, CDR2 SVGAGI (reference sequence). Trimming shortened V by 6 bases and J by 2 bases, and 16 bases separated the two germline ends. The CDR3 runs 15 residues. The CDR3 DNA sequence: TGTGCCAGCAGACAAGGGGGGGGGATCAACTATGGCTACACCTTC. Protein sequence: CASRQGGGINYGYTF.

This clone was counted only a few times. The rearrangement uses TRBV2 and TRBJ2-7; no reliable D call. Trimming took 5 bases from V and 5 from J, leaving 19 bases between them. Germline CDR1 reads SNHLY; CDR2 reads FYNNEI. The CDR3 is made up of 15 amino acids. The CDR3 sequence is CASSRNNPWAHEQYF. DNA of the CDR3: TGTGCCAGCAGTCGAAACAACCCTTGGGCCCACGAGCAGTACTTC.

V gene TRBV15 combines with J gene TRBJ1-1; the D is unclear. CDR1 and CDR2 (germline): LNHNV, YYDKDF (reference sequence). The CDR3 runs to 14 residues. Trimming removed 4 bases at V and 4 bases at J, with 13 bases between. In DNA, the CDR3 is TGTGCCACCAGCAAAGATCCCCTACCCACTGAAGCTTTCTTT. Amino acid sequence: CATSKDPLPTEAFF.

J is TRBJ1-2 and V is TRBV2, with 9 bases lining up with TRBD1. The CDR3 sequence is 13 residues long. J gave up 4 bases and V 7 bases, and 4 bases lay outside the gene matches. The germline V gene has CDR1 SNHLY and CDR2 FYNNEI. The CDR3 is CASKGQGSYGYTF. The CDR3 DNA follows: TGTGCCAGCAAGGGACAGGGTAGCTATGGCTACACCTTC.

There are a few counts of this clone. This rearrangement joins TRBV14 to TRBJ2-7; TRBD2 matches 7 bases. The V gene end was trimmed by 5 bases and the J gene end by 1 base; junction bases not matched to a gene: 5. Germline V gene lookup returns CDR1 SGHDN and CDR2 FVKESK. The length of the CDR3 is 14 residues. This CDR3 is CASSWGGSSYEQYF. The CDR3, as DNA: TGTGCCAGCAGCTGGGGGGGATCGTCCTACGAGCAGTACTTC. Full variable domain (outside the CDR3, taken from reference TRBV14 and TRBJ2-7): EAGVTQFPSHSVIEKGQTVTLRCDPISGHDNLYWYRRVMGKEIKFLLHFVKESKQDESGMPNNRFLAERTGGTYSTLKVQPAELEDSGVYFCASSWGGSSYEQYFGPGTRLTVT.

This chain links TRBV7-6 with TRBJ2-1; TRBD1 agrees at 12 bases. The V gene's germline CDR1 is SGHVS and CDR2 FNYEAQ. The CDR3 runs to 14 residues. V shed 5 bases and J 7 bases; nucleotides not matched to a gene: 3. This chain's CDR3 is CASSRDRGRNEQFF. CDR3 in DNA: TGTGCCAGCAGCCGGGACAGGGGGCGAAATGAGCAGTTCTTC.

This CDR3 reads CASKVIQGSVQPQHF. DNA of the CDR3: TGTGCCAGCAAGGTGATACAGGGATCCGTTCAGCCCCAGCATTTT. The chain couples TRBV2 to TRBJ1-5; D is possibly TRBD1 (6 bases). This CDR3 has 15 amino acids. With 7 bases removed from V and 6 bases from J, the gap between germline ends came to 19 bases. Germline V gene data show CDR1 as SNHLY and CDR2 as FYNNEI.

This clone came up once. The chain recombines TRBV5-3 with TRBJ1-5; tentatively, D is TRBD1 (5 bases). TRBV5-3 counts as an open reading frame of uncertain function. The CDR3 runs to 12 residues. V was cut by 5 bases and J by 2 bases, with 5 bases left in between. The DNA of the CDR3 is TGTGCCAGAAGACAGGGCAATCAGCCCCAGCATTTT. Its protein is CARRQGNQPQHF.

The rearrangement uses TRBV7-6 and TRBJ2-3; 7 nucleotides line up with TRBD2. There are 16 residues in the CDR3. The V and J ends lost 1 base and 2 bases, in that order; junction bases with no gene match: 6. Per the germline V gene, CDR1 is SGHVS and CDR2 is FNYEAQ. The CDR3 nucleotides read TGTGCCAGCAGCTTAGGTCCGGGGGGTTACACAGATACGCAGTATTTT. Its translation is CASSLGPGGYTDTQYF.

The chain carries TRBV7-9 and TRBJ1-1; D unresolved. The germline gives CDR1 SEHNR, CDR2 FQNEAQ (reference sequence). This CDR3 is 16 amino acids long. Trimming left V 6 bases short and J 4 bases short, with 21 bases between. CDR3 residues: CASRGTGGVLGTEAFF. CDR3 nucleotides: TGTGCCAGCAGAGGAACGGGAGGCGTCCTCGGCACTGAAGCTTTCTTT.

The J gene is TRBJ1-1, the V gene TRBV28; D remains ambiguous. The CDR3 sequence is 16 residues long. Germline V lookup: CDR1 MDHEN, CDR2 SYDVKM. V was trimmed by 4 bases and J by 3 bases, leaving 18 bases between them. This CDR3 reads CASSYDKTGEDTEAFF. The CDR3 coding sequence is TGTGCCAGCAGTTATGATAAAACCGGGGAGGACACTGAAGCTTTCTTT.

The chain uses TRBV5-1 and TRBJ2-7; a weak D match, TRBD1 (5 bases). Germline V lookup: CDR1 SGHRS, CDR2 YFSETQ. This CDR3 is built from 12 residues. Trimming removed 4 bases from V and 6 bases from J, with 11 bases in between. The CDR3 DNA reads TGCGCCAGCAGCCTTACAGGAGTCGAGCAGTACTTC. Protein product: CASSLTGVEQYF.

The chain couples TRBV7-2 to TRBJ2-5, with 8 bases lining up with TRBD2. Trimming removed 3 bases from V and 3 bases from J; junction bases left unmatched: 3. Germline CDR1 and CDR2: SGHTA and FQGNSA. The CDR3 loop spans 14 amino acids. The CDR3 DNA sequence: TGTGCCAGCAGCTTTCGGGGGGGTGAAGAGACCCAGTACTTC. Translated, it gives CASSFRGGEETQYF.

V and J are TRBV18 and TRBJ2-1; possible D gene TRBD2, 7 bases. From germline, CDR1 is KGHSH and CDR2 LQKENI. Trimming removed 0 bases at V and 8 bases at J, with 14 bases between. The CDR3 runs to 15 residues. This CDR3 is CASSPPVGGPDEQFF. CDR3 in DNA: TGTGCCAGCTCACCACCCGTGGGGGGGCCGGATGAGCAGTTCTTC.

The V call is TRBV2, the J call TRBJ1-1; D not resolved. This CDR3 is 14 amino acids long. The V gene lost 4 bases and the J gene lost 1 base, with 10 bases spanning the gap. Germline CDR1 SNHLY, CDR2 FYNNEI. CDR3 in DNA: TGTGCCAGCAGTGTGAGGGTCGGGAACACTGAAGCTTTCTTT. This sequence encodes CASSVRVGNTEAFF.

The chain recombines TRBV28 with TRBJ2-1, with 12 bases identical to TRBD2. After removal of 6 bases from V and 9 bases from J, the junction contained 6 bases not matched to a gene. The CDR3 is made up of 14 amino acids. Germline CDR1 and CDR2: MDHEN and SYDVKM. CDR3 DNA sequence: TGTGCCAGCAGCCCTAGCGGGGGGGCTTTTGAGCAGTTCTTC. This gives the protein CASSPSGGAFEQFF.

In this sample, this clone turned up once. The chain joins TRBV4-3 to TRBJ1-1; D is possibly TRBD1 (5 bases). V was trimmed by 1 base and J by 1 base, leaving 10 bases between them. Germline CDR1 reads LGHNA; CDR2 reads YSLEER. This CDR3 is built from 15 residues. DNA for the CDR3: TGCGCCAGCAGCCAAGTCGGGGGTGGGAACACTGAAGCTTTCTTT. It is translated as CASSQVGGGNTEAFF.

The chain combines TRBV7-3 with TRBJ2-1; TRBD1 might be the D (6 bases). Germline assignment: CDR1 SGHTA and CDR2 FQGTGA. CDR3 length equals 17 residues. Trimming took 2 bases from V and 0 from J, leaving 14 bases between them. CDR3 DNA sequence: TGTGCCAGCAGCTTACAGGGGCCCCCTAACTCCTACAATGAGCAGTTCTTC. It yields the protein CASSLQGPPNSYNEQFF.

The chain uses TRBV7-2 and TRBJ2-2, with 7 bases aligning to TRBD2. The germline CDR1 and CDR2 sequences are SGHTA and FQGNSA. J gave up 5 bases and V 2 bases, and 11 bases lay outside the gene matches. The length of the CDR3 is 17 residues. The CDR3 sequence: CASSLLAGDLLTGELFF. The CDR3 DNA reads TGTGCCAGCAGCTTACTGGCGGGGGACCTCCTGACCGGGGAGCTGTTTTTT.

In this sample, this clone turned up a few times. The CDR3 DNA follows: TGCAGCGGCGGGACTAGCGGGGGATATAGTACAGATACGCAGTATTTT. This codes for CSGGTSGGYSTDTQYF. The chain has TRBV29-1 and TRBJ2-3; 14 bases match TRBD2. The CDR3 covers 16 residues. V was clipped by 7 bases and J by 3 bases; unmatched bases: 9. CDR1 and CDR2 (germline): SQVTM, ANQGSEA.

The V call is TRBV19, the J call TRBJ2-7; the D gene is possibly TRBD2 (5 bases). The CDR3 spans 16 residues. Germline lookup yields CDR1 LNHDA and CDR2 SQIVND (reference sequence). V lost 6 bases to trimming and J lost 5 bases, with 23 bases between them. The CDR3 coding sequence is TGTGCCAGTAGAGGAACGTTCGGGGTAAGTTCCCACGAGCAGTACTTC. This translates into CASRGTFGVSSHEQYF.

V is TRBV9 and J is TRBJ2-7; possibly TRBD1 for D (5 bases). Germline assignment: CDR1 SGDLS and CDR2 YYNGEE. The CDR3 is made up of 15 amino acids. V shed 1 base and J shed 1 base, with 12 bases lying between them. In nucleotides, the CDR3 is TGTGCCAGCAGCGTATTTGGGTCAGGGTCCTACGAGCAGTACTTC. Encoded protein: CASSVFGSGSYEQYF.

This clone was seen once. The gene calls are TRBV19 and TRBJ1-1; 8 bases line up with TRBD1. The germline gives CDR1 LNHDA, CDR2 SQIVND (reference sequence). Unmatched junction bases numbered 6, after V lost 5 bases and J lost 1 base. The CDR3 totals 15 residues. The CDR3 region is CASSSRGQANTEAFF. CDR3 bases: TGTGCCAGTAGTTCCAGGGGGCAGGCGAACACTGAAGCTTTCTTT.

This clone showed up just a few times. The rearrangement joins TRBV7-6 to TRBJ2-7, with 11 bases matching TRBD1. Germline assignment: CDR1 SGHVS and CDR2 FNYEAQ. V shed 0 bases and J 3 bases; nucleotides not matched to a gene: 1. The CDR3 is 15 residues long. The CDR3 loop reads CASSLAGTGGYEQYF. In DNA form, the CDR3 reads TGTGCCAGCAGCTTAGCCGGGACAGGGGGCTACGAGCAGTACTTC.